The T cell receptor beta chain described here comes from a study of T-cell reconstitution after alpha-beta-depleted transplantation in children. This clonotype showed up many times. Its antigen is as yet unknown. Study results and limitations: The origin of alpha-beta T cells about two months after transplant was reportedly several hundred expanded graft clones. From surviving recipient T cells and thymic progenitors came the high day-60 TCRbeta diversity observed in some patients. Newly made T cells mostly supplied T-cell counts and diversity one year after transplant.

The V segment lost 1 base and the J segment 1 base; nucleotides outside the gene matches: 5. The CDR3 is 16 residues long. Germline V lookup: CDR1 SGHRS, CDR2 YFSETQ. Molecular barcoding with unique molecular identifiers was used for the TCRbeta library. TCRdb analysed the PCR reads with MiXCR anew, one entry per CDR3 protein. This table holds about 17,000 distinct CDR3 sequences, about 5.3% found once. The sequence came from a boy between 10 and 17 years old with acute lymphoblastic leukemia, due to receive a stem cell transplant. The chain joins TRBV5-1 to TRBJ1-3; 7 bases match TRBD1. Sequencing was performed on PBMCs, taken before TCRalphabeta/CD19-depleted stem cell transplant. The CDR3 here is CASSLWDRASGNTIYF. CDR3 in DNA: TGCGCCAGCAGCTTGTGGGACAGAGCTTCTGGAAACACCATATATTTT.